The 10 T cell receptor beta chains given below trace back to one sample, sequenced in a study of blood T cell repertoires in COVID-19. The data were produced by immunoSEQ multiplex PCR, yet TCRdb's version contains in-frame clones alone and is incomplete. This sample carries about 290,000 clones, 70% to 90% of them seen once, and the ten largest clones take around 4.2%. The specimen was peripheral blood. These receptors were obtained from a woman aged 50 to 60 with active or convalescent COVID-19.

The chain is built from TRBV15 and TRBJ1-4; 7 bases match TRBD1. Germline values: CDR1 LNHNV, CDR2 YYDKDF (reference sequence). The CDR3 covers 13 residues. Unmatched junction bases numbered 3, after V lost 3 bases and J lost 8 bases. CDR3 DNA: TGTGCCACCAGCAGGGCGGACAGGGAAAAACTGTTTTTT. Protein product: CATSRADREKLFF.

This clone was found a few times. This chain connects TRBV25-1 to TRBJ1-1; tentatively, D is TRBD1 (6 bases). The ends were cut back, 0 bases at V and 6 bases at J, with 11 bases in the middle. CDR1 MGHDK and CDR2 SYGVNS come from the germline V gene. CDR3 length: 14 residues. The DNA for the CDR3 is TGTGCCAGCAGTGAATATATACAGGGTGCTGAAGCTTTCTTT. Protein product: CASSEYIQGAEAFF. The whole variable domain, remainder taken from reference TRBV25-1 and TRBJ1-1, is EADIYQTPRYLVIGTGKKITLECSQTMGHDKMYWYQQDPGMELHLIHYSYGVNSTEKGDLSSESTVSRIRTEHFPLTLESARPSHTSQYLCASSEYIQGAEAFFGQGTRLTVV.

This chain joins TRBV6-5 and TRBJ2-7, with 7 positions matching TRBD1. The CDR3 runs to 13 residues. Germline CDR1 reads MNHEY; CDR2 reads SVGAGI. V shed 9 bases and J 4 bases; nucleotides not matched to a gene: 9. The CDR3 protein is CASKQGTGYEQYF. Here the CDR3 DNA reads TGTGCCAGTAAACAGGGGACCGGTTACGAGCAGTACTTC.

This chain joins TRBV25-1 and TRBJ1-6, with unresolved D. CDR3 length equals 12 residues. V was cut by 5 bases and J by 11 bases, with 10 bases left in between. The germline V gene has CDR1 MGHDK and CDR2 SYGVNS. The CDR3 DNA reads TGTGCCAGCAGTACCTCGAGTGCACCCCTCCACTTT. It specifies CASSTSSAPLHF.

This chain joins TRBV5-5 and TRBJ2-7, with TRBD2 identical over 7 bases. With 0 bases clipped from V and 2 bases from J, the junction kept 8 bases outside the gene matches. The germline V gene has CDR1 SGHKS and CDR2 YYEKEE (reference sequence). CDR3 length: 16 residues. CDR3 loop: CASSLDAGALPYEQYF. The CDR3 region has the DNA TGTGCCAGCAGCTTGGATGCGGGAGCTCTCCCCTACGAGCAGTACTTC.

This chain joins TRBV10-2 and TRBJ2-5; TRBD2 aligns across 13 bases. The CDR3 extends over 17 amino acids. Germline assignment: CDR1 WSHSY and CDR2 SAAADI. V dropped 2 bases and J dropped 2; count of bases not matched to a gene: 5. CDR3 DNA sequence: TGCGCCAGCAGTGAGACGGGGGGACTAGCGGGACAAGAGACCCAGTACTTC. It specifies CASSETGGLAGQETQYF.

The chain recombines TRBV12-5 with TRBJ1-1; D not certain. The V gene's germline CDR1 is LGHNT and CDR2 FRNRAP. The length of the CDR3 is 12 residues. V was cut by 1 base and J by 3 bases, with 3 bases left in between. CDR3 in DNA: TGTGCTAGTGGTTTGGAGCACACTGAAGCTTTCTTT. It translates to CASGLEHTEAFF.

The genes are TRBV4-1 and TRBJ2-5; TRBD2 agrees at 9 bases. Germline CDR1 MGHRA, CDR2 YSYEKL. The CDR3 is 16 residues long. Trimming at V came to 2 bases and at J to 2 bases, leaving 6 bases not matched to a gene. This CDR3 is CASSQLGLAFQETQYF. The CDR3 DNA is TGCGCCAGCAGCCAACTGGGACTAGCCTTTCAAGAGACCCAGTACTTC.

The chain has TRBV28 and TRBJ1-1; TRBD1 is a possible D gene (5 bases). Trimming shortened V by 1 base and J by 0 bases, and 21 bases separated the two germline ends. This CDR3 is 19 amino acids long. The germline gives CDR1 MDHEN, CDR2 SYDVKM. The CDR3 loop is CASSLFSVGAANMNTEAFF. DNA of the CDR3: TGTGCCAGCAGTTTATTCTCGGTTGGGGCAGCCAACATGAACACTGAAGCTTTCTTT.

The chain links TRBV28 to TRBJ2-6, with D tentatively TRBD2 (7 bases). V lost 2 bases to trimming and J lost 0 bases, with 14 bases between them. Germline CDR1 MDHEN, CDR2 SYDVKM. This CDR3 spans 18 amino acids. CDR3 DNA sequence: TGTGCCAGCAGTTTACAGGGGAGGGGACGCTCTGGGGCCAACGTCCTGACTTTC. Translated, it gives CASSLQGRGRSGANVLTF.